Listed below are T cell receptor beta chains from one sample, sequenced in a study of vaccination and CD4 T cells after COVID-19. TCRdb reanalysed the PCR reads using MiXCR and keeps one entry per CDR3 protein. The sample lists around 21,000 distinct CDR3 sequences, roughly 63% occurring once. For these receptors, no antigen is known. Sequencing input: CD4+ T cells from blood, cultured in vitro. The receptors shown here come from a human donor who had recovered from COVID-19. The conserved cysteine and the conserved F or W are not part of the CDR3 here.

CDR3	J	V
ASSYGLAGPQY	TRBJ2-4	TRBV12-3/TRBV12-4
SAGDTREFQPQH	TRBJ1-5	TRBV20-1
ASSLLQGHGYT	TRBJ1-2	TRBV7-8
ASIQPGTGFYGYT	TRBJ1-2	TRBV28
ASSQQERSSPLH	TRBJ1-6	TRBV12-3/TRBV12-4
SAGSLYGYT	TRBJ1-2	TRBV20-1
ASSNQPGQGQETQY	TRBJ2-5	TRBV7-7
ASNKQETQY	TRBJ2-5	TRBV2
ASTTNTGGEEAF	TRBJ1-1	TRBV2
ASSRLGGRQGYT	TRBJ1-2	TRBV12-3/TRBV12-4
AWSAHYGETQY	TRBJ2-5	TRBV30
ASSLDTRGVNNEQF	TRBJ2-1	TRBV5-1
ASTDGGNTIY	TRBJ1-3	TRBV30
ASTGGLAYNEQF	TRBJ2-1	TRBV6-1
AWRVREPPEAF	TRBJ1-1	TRBV30
ASSTTSGSYNEQF	TRBJ2-1	TRBV5-1
ASSPPASRDEQF	TRBJ2-1	TRBV18
ASSGVRTGELF	TRBJ2-2	TRBV6-1
ASKPVTGNQPQH	TRBJ1-5	TRBV19
SARSTGRETQY	TRBJ2-5	TRBV20-1
ASSFQGSTEAF	TRBJ1-1	TRBV5-1
ATSDLTSGREETQY	TRBJ2-5	TRBV24-1
AWSARGASTEAF	TRBJ1-1	TRBV30
AWSDKPGTGGGEAF	TRBJ1-1	TRBV30
ASSSLRGGVGGYT	TRBJ1-2	TRBV28
ASSPNAGQGSPLH	TRBJ1-6	TRBV7-3
ASSLRTGPGANVLT	TRBJ2-6	TRBV5-4
ASTTPGTFRLELF	TRBJ1-4	TRBV19
ASSLSDRGGSPLH	TRBJ1-6	TRBV7-2
ASSSRQGTVPQH	TRBJ1-5	TRBV7-2
SASSGTGGYT	TRBJ1-2	TRBV20-1
ASSQAKGQNIQY	TRBJ2-4	TRBV4-1